This TCR beta chain was recovered during a study of immune reconstitution after stem cell transplant in scleroderma. The trim removed 4 bases at V and 6 bases at J, leaving 12 bases unmatched. CDR3 size: 17 residues. TCRdb processed the RT-PCR reads anew with MiXCR; each CDR3 protein has one entry. The data hold more than 1,500 distinct CDR3 sequences, with around 7% observed a single time. The J gene is TRBJ2-3, the V gene TRBV12-3 or TRBV12-4, with 11 bases lining up with TRBD1. The specimen was taken before or after autologous hematopoietic stem cell transplantation (not recorded which). This sequence was found in a male donor with systemic sclerosis. This chain's CDR3 is CASSWGRGTGGSDTQYF. CDR3 sequence (DNA): TGTGCCAGCAGTTGGGGGCGGGGGACAGGGGGTTCTGATACGCAGTATTTT.